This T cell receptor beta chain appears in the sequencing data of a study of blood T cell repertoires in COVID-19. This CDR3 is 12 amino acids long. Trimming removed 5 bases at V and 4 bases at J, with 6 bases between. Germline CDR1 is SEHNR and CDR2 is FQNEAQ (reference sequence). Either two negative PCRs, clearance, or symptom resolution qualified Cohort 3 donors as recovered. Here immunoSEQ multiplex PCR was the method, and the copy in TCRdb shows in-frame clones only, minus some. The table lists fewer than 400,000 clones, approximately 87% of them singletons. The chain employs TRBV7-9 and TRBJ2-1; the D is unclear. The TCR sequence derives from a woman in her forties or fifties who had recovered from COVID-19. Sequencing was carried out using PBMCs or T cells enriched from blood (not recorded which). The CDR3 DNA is TGTGCCAGCAGCCCCATTTACAATGAGCAGTTCTTC. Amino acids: CASSPIYNEQFF.